Below, one TCR beta chain is given with its context. Recruitment covered roughly 22 US areas and drew participants whose ages spanned roughly 18 to 100 years. Donors in Cohort 3 who had recovered were those with two negative PCRs, healthcare professional clearance, or resolution of their symptoms. The data were obtained in a study of blood T cell repertoires in COVID-19. The overall study: T cells, B-cell-depleted T cells, or PBMCs supplied cDNA or gDNA.

Trimming cost V 1 base and J 4 bases, with 7 bases left between them. The germline V gene encodes CDR1 SGDLS and CDR2 YYNGEE. The CDR3 totals 13 residues. Original processing methods: Reference gene primers were amplified, and this amplification served to estimate nucleated cell counts. Repertoires were generated with immunoSEQ multiplex PCR, while TCRdb's copy carries only in-frame clones and drops some. V and J calls and clone size are as listed in that table; D and trimming were resolved from the DNA. The sample has roughly 340,000 clones, over 75% seen once; the top ten hold around 1%. The receptor was isolated from a man aged 18 to 30 who had recovered from COVID-19. Sample: PBMCs or T cells enriched from blood (not recorded which). The chain combines TRBV9 with TRBJ2-3; D remains ambiguous. The CDR3: CASSVNGPDTQYF. The CDR3 bases are TGTGCCAGCAGCGTAAATGGGCCAGATACGCAGTATTTT.